Listed below are T cell receptor beta chains from one sample, sequenced in a study of blood T cell repertoires in COVID-19. The repertoire was sequenced with immunoSEQ multiplex PCR; TCRdb's copy has only in-frame clones and lacks some. The data show 310,000 or so clones, more than 75% seen once. Sequenced: peripheral blood. The receptors here all came from a man aged 45 to 65 with active or convalescent COVID-19. CDR3s include the opening cysteine and the closing phenylalanine or tryptophan. A D gene is named only where the DNA matches it firmly. Clone size is given for some rows only: seen once, a few or many times, or a class if the clone is expanded.

D gene	clone size	V gene	J gene	CDR3 DNA	CDR3 protein
TRBD1	NA	TRBV7-2	TRBJ1-1	TGTGCCAGCAGCCCTGACAGGGCCACTGAAGCTTTCTTT	CASSPDRATEAFF
TRBD2	NA	TRBV6-2/TRBV6-3	TRBJ2-1	TGTGCCAGCAGTTACCCCTATCGGACTAGAAGCTCTGGAGCATATGAGCAGTTCTTC	CASSYPYRTRSSGAYEQFF
NA	NA	TRBV7-2	TRBJ2-3	TGTGCCAGCAGCCCGAGAGGCTCGGGAATCACAGATACGCAGTATTTT	CASSPRGSGITDTQYF
TRBD2	many	TRBV2	TRBJ2-3	TGTGCCAGCAGCCTACTAGCGGGGGGGCCAGATACGCAGTATTTT	CASSLLAGGPDTQYF
TRBD2	NA	TRBV4-1	TRBJ2-2	TGCGCCAGCAGCCAAGAGATCCTAGCGGCGACCGGGGAGCTGTTTTTT	CASSQEILAATGELFF
NA	NA	TRBV28	TRBJ1-2	TGTGCCAGCAGTGGGGGCCTCTATGGCTACACCTTC	CASSGGLYGYTF
NA	once	TRBV10-1	TRBJ1-4	TGCGCCAGTTACAGGGAGATCAATGAAAAACTGTTTTTT	CASYREINEKLFF
TRBD2	NA	TRBV7-6	TRBJ2-7	TGTGCCAGCAGCTTATCGACTAGCGGGAGTTTTCAGCTAGACGAGCAGTACTTC	CASSLSTSGSFQLDEQYF
NA	NA	TRBV7-3	TRBJ2-4	TGTGCCAGCAGCTTTCGTCGTTTAAACATTCAGTACTTC	CASSFRRLNIQYF
NA	once	TRBV5-1	TRBJ2-7	TGCGCCAGCAGCCTAGACCCCGCCCCAGGGGCCTCCTACGAGCAGTACTTC	CASSLDPAPGASYEQYF
NA	NA	TRBV7-9	TRBJ2-7	TGTGCCAGCAGCCTGGACAGATCCTACGAGCAGTACTTC	CASSLDRSYEQYF
TRBD2	NA	TRBV7-9	TRBJ2-3	TGTGCCAGCAGCTTAGCTGGGCTAGCGGGACGCACAGATACGCAGTATTTT	CASSLAGLAGRTDTQYF
TRBD2	NA	TRBV5-8	TRBJ2-3	TGTGCCAGCAGCTTAATGGGACTAGCGGGAGGGCCCACAGATACGCAGTATTTT	CASSLMGLAGGPTDTQYF
TRBD1	NA	TRBV30	TRBJ2-5	TGTGCCTGGAACGTGGGGACAGGGATGTTTTCGGAAGAGACCCAGTACTTC	CAWNVGTGMFSEETQYF
TRBD2	NA	TRBV29-1	TRBJ2-1	TGCAGCGTCTCGACTAGCGGGAAGAACAATGAGCAGTTCTTC	CSVSTSGKNNEQFF
NA	NA	TRBV19	TRBJ1-2	TGTGCCAGTAGTCTAAGAAGCTATGGCTACACCTTC	CASSLRSYGYTF
NA	once	TRBV5-1	TRBJ2-7	TGCGCCAGCAGCTTGTCCCAGGGAACCTACGAGCAGTACTTC	CASSLSQGTYEQYF
NA	NA	TRBV11-2	TRBJ1-2	TGTGCCAGCAGCTCCAGACAGAGCTATGGCTACACCTTC	CASSSRQSYGYTF
NA	NA	TRBV6-1	TRBJ1-4	TGTGCCAGCAGTGAACGGGGGAAGCCGGCAACTAATGAAAAACTGTTTTTT	CASSERGKPATNEKLFF
NA	NA	TRBV7-9	TRBJ2-1	TGTGCCAGCAGCTCAACAGGGTTTAATGAGCAGTTCTTC	CASSSTGFNEQFF
TRBD2	NA	TRBV30	TRBJ2-7	TGTGCCTGGAGTCTAGGACAGACACTAGCGGGAGTCGAGCAGTACTTC	CAWSLGQTLAGVEQYF
TRBD2	once	TRBV28	TRBJ2-2	TGTGCCAGCAGTTTTACGGGGGGTACCGGGGAGCTGTTTTTT	CASSFTGGTGELFF
NA	NA	TRBV7-9	TRBJ1-4	TGTGCCAGCAGCCCACAGGGTTTGGCAAGGATTAATGAAAAACTGTTTTTT	CASSPQGLARINEKLFF
TRBD1	NA	TRBV5-1	TRBJ2-5	TGCGCCAGCAGCTCTACAGGGGTGGAAGGAGAGACCCAGTACTTC	CASSSTGVEGETQYF
TRBD1	NA	TRBV30	TRBJ1-1	TGTGCCTGGAGCGGTGACAGGGGCACTGAAGCTTTCTTT	CAWSGDRGTEAFF
TRBD1	NA	TRBV2	TRBJ2-3	TGTGCCAGCGGCAGACAGGGCCTCACAGATACGCAGTATTTT	CASGRQGLTDTQYF
NA	once	TRBV6-2/TRBV6-3	TRBJ2-6	TGTGCCAGCAGCACTGTAAGGAGAGTGCCCAACGTCCTGACTTTC	CASSTVRRVPNVLTF
NA	NA	TRBV27	TRBJ2-2	TGTGCCAGCAGTTCTTGGGGAGCGAACACCGGGGAGCTGTTTTTT	CASSSWGANTGELFF
NA	NA	TRBV6-2/TRBV6-3	TRBJ1-2	TGTGCCAGCAGTTCGGGGGACTATGGCTACACCTTC	CASSSGDYGYTF
NA	NA	TRBV28	TRBJ1-1	TGTGCCAGCAGTTTATCTCACGGGGGGAGAGCTTTCTTT	CASSLSHGGRAFF
NA	NA	TRBV30	TRBJ2-1	TGTGCCTGGAACCAGGGGAGCTCCTACAATGAGCAGTTCTTC	CAWNQGSSYNEQFF
TRBD1	NA	TRBV5-1	TRBJ2-3	TGCGCCAGCAGCTCGACAGGGGAGGGCACAGATACGCAGTATTTT	CASSSTGEGTDTQYF
NA	NA	TRBV15	TRBJ1-6	TGTGCCACCAGCAGAAGCATAGATCAACCCCTCCACTTT	CATSRSIDQPLHF
NA	NA	TRBV7-3	TRBJ2-3	TGTGCCAGCAGCTTTTCTAGCACAGATACGCAGTATTTT	CASSFSSTDTQYF
TRBD2	NA	TRBV27	TRBJ2-2	TGTGCCAGCAGTTTATCCGCGGGGGCCGGGGAGCTGTTTTTT	CASSLSAGAGELFF
NA	once	TRBV28	TRBJ1-2	TGTGCCAGCAGTTTAACAGCCTATGGCTACACCTTC	CASSLTAYGYTF
NA	NA	TRBV21-1	TRBJ2-7	TGTGCCAGCAGCAACAGGCACTCCTACGAGCAGTACTTC	CASSNRHSYEQYF
TRBD1	NA	TRBV5-1	TRBJ1-2	TGCGCCAGCAGCTACGGGACAGACTATGGCTACACCTTC	CASSYGTDYGYTF
NA	NA	TRBV9	TRBJ1-1	TGTGCCAGCAGCGTAGGGGGAGACACTGAAGCTTTCTTT	CASSVGGDTEAFF
TRBD1	NA	TRBV19	TRBJ2-2	TGTGCCACCACGCGACAGGGGGCCGGGGAGCTGTTTTTT	CATTRQGAGELFF
TRBD1	NA	TRBV5-1	TRBJ1-2	TGCGCCAGCAGCTTGGGACAGGGCCCTAACTATGGCTACACCTTC	CASSLGQGPNYGYTF
NA	NA	TRBV5-1	TRBJ1-5	TGCGCCAGCAGCCGGAACGCAGGACAGCCCCAGCATTTT	CASSRNAGQPQHF
TRBD2	NA	TRBV7-9	TRBJ2-1	TGTGCCAGCAGCTTAGTTTGGACTAGCGGGGGGGCTTCACATGGTGAGCAGTTCTTC	CASSLVWTSGGASHGEQFF
NA	NA	TRBV3-1/TRBV3-2	TRBJ2-3	TGTGCCAGCAGCCGGCGGGGTTCCCCTAGCACAGATACGCAGTATTTT	CASSRRGSPSTDTQYF
TRBD2	NA	TRBV12-3/TRBV12-4	TRBJ2-3	TGTGCCACCAGGGAGGGGTTCACAGATACGCAGTATTTT	CATREGFTDTQYF
NA	NA	TRBV29-1	TRBJ2-2	TGCAGCGCTGAACCGGGTTTGGGCACCGGGGAGCTGTTTTTT	CSAEPGLGTGELFF
TRBD2	NA	TRBV7-2	TRBJ2-7	TGTGCCAGCAGCTTAGGACTAGCGGGCGGTGTTCAGTACTTC	CASSLGLAGGVQYF
NA	NA	TRBV7-2	TRBJ1-4	TGTGCCAGCAGCTTAGGGGGAGAGGGTAATGAAAAACTGTTTTTT	CASSLGGEGNEKLFF
NA	NA	TRBV5-6	TRBJ1-1	TGTGCCAGCAGCTTGGCCACCGCGGGGAACACTGAAGCTTTCTTT	CASSLATAGNTEAFF
TRBD1	once	TRBV11-2	TRBJ1-1	TGTGCCAGCAGCTTAACAACAGGGGGCACTGAAGCTTTCTTT	CASSLTTGGTEAFF